This T cell receptor beta chain was identified in a study of long-term antiretroviral therapy in people with HIV (dated by TCRdb to between 2020 and 2023). As for the study more broadly: Collection of the earliest samples took place about a decade ahead of the 2015 WHO recommendation for immediate ART, at a time when ART was typically delayed until CD4 counts fell. A retrospective serial study tested whether ART initiation and durable HIV suppression were associated with changes in peripheral blood TRB repertoire composition and diversity. From 30 to 35 adults with confirmed HIV infection, the cohort provided 150 to 200 cryopreserved PBMC samples, gathered serially across a mean of around six years (range 1-12). Eleven of the 30 participants with HIV were female. No cross-contamination during QIAcube processing was seen in test extractions of a monoclonal T-cell line run alongside around 30 polyclonal samples.

Trimming takes 5 bases from V and 5 bases from J, and the germline ends sit 12 bases apart. For CDR1 and CDR2, the germline V gene lists SGHVS and FNYEAQ. The cysteine opens and the phenylalanine closes a CDR3 of 13 amino acids. Solely the CDR3 DNA is kept, with 39 bases framed from the first base. The immunoSEQ hsTCRB v3.0 assay was used at survey level resolution for TRB variable region sequencing. The targeted TRB sequencing depth was roughly 40,000-55,000 T-cell genomes per sample. TRB libraries were pooled and sequenced on an Illumina MiSeq using a v3 150-cycle kit. Per the original workflow: Repertoire analysis ran in R within a reproducible Nextflow workflow covering QC, data transformation and analysis. LymphoSeq2, an R package for AIRR-Seq data exploration, was used to implement custom analyses. A handful of samples that produced fewer than 5000 total TRB sequences were removed, so 190 or so HIV repertoires were analyzed. Of the approximately 190 retained HIV repertoires, almost 60 were collected before and roughly 130 after ART initiation. Repertoires were downsampled to 5000 TRB nucleotide sequences, and summary statistics were averaged over 100 downsampling iterations. Only TRB sequences with CDR3 regions of at least seven amino acids were retained for analysis. A Shannon entropy-derived clonality score and the Gini coefficient were used to measure diversity. In the repertoire networks, any two of the top 5000 CDR3 amino acid sequences were linked whenever the two sequences differed by an edit distance of one. Antigen specificity groups and MHC restriction were predicted for TRB CDR3 amino acid sequences with GLIPH2. To flag known CMV, EBV, HIV or tissue antigen associations, CDR3 amino acid sequences were matched against VDJdb and McPAS-TCR. Pre-ART, post-ART and control groups were compared with Wilcoxon signed-rank tests and Holm-Bonferroni correction. The table comes from immuneACCESS by way of TCRdb, which keeps in-frame sequences with V and J called. Part of the clones is missing from these tables; in studies checked, under half for an unresolved V gene and the rest for unknown reasons. V, J and clone size are those of that table, while D and trimming were read from the DNA. This sample has about 36,000 clones in its table, and approximately 80% of those were observed once. The ten largest account for roughly 5.2% of the sample.

As for this clone: This clone's antigen is unknown. One base away there is no much larger clone; base qualities are not given.

Broader findings and caveats from the paper: The samples were dated from the mid-2000s to the late 2010s, and the ART regimens that were used may be less effective than current ART regimens. The repertoire was dominated across all time points by expanded TRB clones identified before ART initiation, although this dominance was seen to fluctuate and to decrease in many PLHIV after ART. Inferences about post-ART repertoire changes were limited because no data were available on ART adherence, viral resistance or therapy changes. Unsorted PBMC were profiled instead of sorted CD4+ and CD8+ T cells because pre-ART samples had limited cell numbers. A significant increase in TRB diversity was found to be associated with ART initiation, although TRB diversity was observed to remain significantly below that of transplant donor controls even after long-term ART. Narrower CDR3 length ranges were observed in HIV repertoires than in controls, and an antigen-experienced repertoire with only a slight naive shift after ART was suggested by the network structure. Limited PBMC availability meant only the TCR beta chain was sequenced, without alpha chain pairing.

Inclusion was restricted to participants for whom at least one PBMC sample before ART initiation and at least two post-ART samples were available. All participants with HIV were treated in the United States of America. Before DNA extraction, cryopreserved samples containing roughly 0.9-10 million PBMC were thawed and washed. At the time of the earliest PBMC sample, participants with HIV were aged between roughly 20 and 54 years. PBMC samples from each participant spanned 1-4 timepoints before ART initiation and 2-8 timepoints after ART initiation, with a median of 7 samples. For every participant, serial HIV viral load, CD4+ T-cell count, ART history and demographic data were obtained. Genomic DNA was extracted from unsorted PBMC with a Qiagen kit on a QIAcube, processed in batches of 12 samples.

This sample comprised unsorted PBMCs, obtained 3.4 years after starting antiretroviral therapy. This receptor chain uses TRBV7-6 and TRBJ1-1, and TRBD1 may be the D gene, going by 5 matching bases. The receptor was isolated from a man younger than 45 with HIV. The CDR3 region reads CASSQFRQTEAFF. The nucleotides are TGTGCCAGCAGCCAATTTAGACAGACTGAAGCTTTCTTT.